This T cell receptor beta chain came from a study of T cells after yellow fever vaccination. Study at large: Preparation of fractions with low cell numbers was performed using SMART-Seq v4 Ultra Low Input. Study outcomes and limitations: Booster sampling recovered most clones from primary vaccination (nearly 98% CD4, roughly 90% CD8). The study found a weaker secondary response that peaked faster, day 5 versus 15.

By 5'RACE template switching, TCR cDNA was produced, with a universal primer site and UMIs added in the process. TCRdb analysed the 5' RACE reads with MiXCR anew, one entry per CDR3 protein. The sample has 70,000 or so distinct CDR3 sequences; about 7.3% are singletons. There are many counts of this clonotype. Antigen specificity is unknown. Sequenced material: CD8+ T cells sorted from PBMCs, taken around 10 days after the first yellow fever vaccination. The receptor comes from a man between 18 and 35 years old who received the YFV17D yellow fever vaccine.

CDR3 loop: CASSVTESYNEQFF. CDR3 in DNA: TGTGCCAGCAGCGTGACTGAGTCCTACAATGAGCAGTTCTTC. V gene TRBV7-9 combines with J gene TRBJ2-1; no clear D. V was trimmed by 5 bases and J by 1 base, leaving 9 bases between them. There are 14 residues in the CDR3. Germline CDR1 and CDR2: SEHNR and FQNEAQ (reference sequence).